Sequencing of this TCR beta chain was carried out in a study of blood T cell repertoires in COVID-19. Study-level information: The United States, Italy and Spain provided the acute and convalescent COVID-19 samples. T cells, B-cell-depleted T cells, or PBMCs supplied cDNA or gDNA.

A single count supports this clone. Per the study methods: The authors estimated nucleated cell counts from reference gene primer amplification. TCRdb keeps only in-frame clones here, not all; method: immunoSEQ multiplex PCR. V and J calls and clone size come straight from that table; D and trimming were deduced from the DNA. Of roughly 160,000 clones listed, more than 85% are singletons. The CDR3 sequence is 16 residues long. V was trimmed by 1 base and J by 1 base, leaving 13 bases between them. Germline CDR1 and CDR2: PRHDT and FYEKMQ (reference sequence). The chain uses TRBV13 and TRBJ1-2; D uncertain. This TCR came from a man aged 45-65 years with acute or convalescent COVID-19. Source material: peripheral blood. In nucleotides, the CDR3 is TGTGCCAGCAGCTTAGCGGGAAGCTCATTTAACTATGGCTACACCTTC. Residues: CASSLAGSSFNYGYTF.